Listed here are 12 T cell receptor beta chains from one sample, sequenced in a study of siplizumab effects on memory and regulatory T cells. Clones were sequenced by immunoSEQ multiplex PCR, and TCRdb holds only the in-frame ones, with some missing. Of more than 95,000 clones in the sample, roughly 91% were seen once. Sequenced: CD4+ T cells sorted from blood. The receptors originated from a human donor in good health.

The V and J genes are TRBV11-2 and TRBJ1-5, with D possibly TRBD1 on 6 matching bases. The germline gives CDR1 SGHAT, CDR2 FQNNGV. Trimming stripped 4 bases from V and 6 bases from J, with 10 bases between. The CDR3 is 13 residues long. In nucleotides, the CDR3 is TGTGCCAGCAGCTCAGGGGTGGGTCAGCCCCAGCATTTT. Protein: CASSSGVGQPQHF.

This chain uses TRBV6-5 with TRBJ1-2; 7 positions match TRBD1. The V gene's germline CDR1 is MNHEY and CDR2 SVGAGI. CDR3 length: 14 residues. Losses at the gene ends were 6 bases for V and 5 bases for J; bases not matched to a gene: 9. CDR3 nucleotides: TGTGCCAGCAGGGAGGGGGCCGCGATATATGGCTACACCTTC. It is translated as CASREGAAIYGYTF.

This clone occurred a few times. The chain recombines TRBV5-1 with TRBJ1-6; D remains unclear. V lost 2 bases and J lost 9, with 9 bases in between. Germline V lookup: CDR1 SGHRS, CDR2 YFSETQ. The CDR3 runs to 13 residues. The CDR3 here is CASSFDRSSPLHF. Written as DNA, the CDR3 is TGCGCCAGCAGCTTCGACCGGAGTTCACCCCTCCACTTT. The full variable domain, its missing parts supplied by reference TRBV5-1 and TRBJ1-6, is KAGVTQTPRYLIKTRGQQVTLSCSPISGHRSVSWYQQTPGQGLQFLFEYFSETQRNKGNFPGRFSGRQFSNSRSEMNVSTLELGDSALYLCASSFDRSSPLHFGNGTRLTVT.

The chain carries TRBV25-1 and TRBJ2-5; D is perhaps TRBD1 or TRBD2 (5 bases each). The DNA end is a closer match to TRBJ2-7, so the J assignment may be wrong. This CDR3 contains 15 residues. CDR1 is MGHDK and CDR2 is SYGVNS in the germline V gene. The CDR3 here is CASSEYGGGKYEQYF. The DNA for the CDR3 is TGTGCCAGCAGTGAATATGGTGGGGGAAAGTACGAGCAGTACTTC.

The rearrangement uses TRBV19 and TRBJ2-3; 9 nucleotides line up with TRBD1. The germline V gene encodes CDR1 LNHDA and CDR2 SQIVND (reference sequence). The CDR3 totals 12 residues. Unmatched junction bases numbered 0, after V lost 6 bases and J lost 5 bases. CDR3 bases: TGTGCCAGTAGGGACAGGGGAGATACGCAGTATTTT. Amino acid sequence: CASRDRGDTQYF.

The chain joins TRBV7-8 to TRBJ1-6, with a tentative D call TRBD1 (6 bases). The CDR3 contains 16 residues. Germline-derived CDR1 and CDR2 are SGHVS and FQNEAQ. Between the trimmed V and J ends, which lost 1 base and 3 bases, there was a span of 10 bases. CDR3 region: CASSLDPGDYNSPLHF. DNA of the CDR3: TGTGCCAGCAGCTTAGATCCAGGGGACTATAATTCACCCCTCCACTTT.

The J gene is TRBJ1-2, the V gene TRBV28; D is ambiguous. CDR3 length: 14 amino acids. V was cut by 4 bases and J by 8 bases, with 17 bases left in between. Germline V CDR1 and CDR2: MDHEN, SYDVKM. The CDR3 sequence: CASSWASLPWGYTF. Written as DNA, the CDR3 is TGTGCCAGCAGTTGGGCCTCCCTCCCGTGGGGCTACACCTTC.

This chain uses TRBV4-3 with TRBJ2-3; 10 bases agree with TRBD2. The CDR3 has 17 amino acids. Germline loops: CDR1 LGHNA, CDR2 YSLEER. V was pared by 4 bases and J by 0 bases, with 7 bases of the junction left unmatched. CDR3 sequence: CASSPRTSGSSTDTQYF. CDR3 in DNA: TGCGCCAGCAGCCCACGGACTAGCGGATCTAGCACAGATACGCAGTATTTT.

This clone showed up just once. The rearrangement joins TRBV25-1 to TRBJ2-2; no clear D gene. In germline, CDR1 is MGHDK, CDR2 SYGVNS. The ends were cut back, 5 bases at V and 3 bases at J, with 10 bases in the middle. CDR3 size: 14 residues. This chain's CDR3 is CASSKGIYTGELFF. The CDR3 coding sequence is TGTGCCAGCAGTAAAGGGATTTACACCGGGGAGCTGTTTTTT.

The chain links TRBV7-2 to TRBJ2-1; TRBD2 aligns across 9 bases. The CDR3 covers 18 residues. Germline-derived CDR1 and CDR2 are SGHTA and FQGNSA. V lost 7 bases to trimming and J lost 2 bases; unmatched junction nucleotides: 15. CDR3 sequence (DNA): TGTGCCAGCATCGATAGTGTAGCGGGAGTTATGACCTACAATGAGCAGTTCTTC. Amino acids: CASIDSVAGVMTYNEQFF.

This chain joins TRBV4-1 and TRBJ1-1; D call uncertain. Germline lookup yields CDR1 MGHRA and CDR2 YSYEKL. CDR3 length equals 15 residues. V lost 0 bases, J lost 1 base, and 9 bases lay in between. Written as DNA, the CDR3 is TGCGCCAGCAGCCAAGATCGAGCGGGGAACACTGAAGCTTTCTTT. As protein: CASSQDRAGNTEAFF.

The chain has TRBV2 and TRBJ1-5; 9 nucleotides align to TRBD1. Losses at the gene ends were 6 bases for V and 7 bases for J; bases not matched to a gene: 7. Germline V gene data show CDR1 as SNHLY and CDR2 as FYNNEI. The CDR3 length is 14 residues. As DNA, the CDR3 is TGTGCCAGCAGCGGACAGGGGTTAAGGCAGCCCCAGCATTTT. Translation gives CASSGQGLRQPQHF.